This T cell receptor (beta chain) was recovered during a study of neurological immune-mediated disorders (dated by TCRdb to between 2017 and 2020). In terms of the full investigation: Peripheral blood TCR-beta repertoires from HTLV-I-associated myelopathy (HAM/TSP) patients, multiple sclerosis patients and healthy controls were compared by UMI-based sequencing. Each longitudinal HAM/TSP and healthy donor was sampled at 3 time-points spaced at about 3-40 month intervals. The cohort included 60 to 75 subjects: around 15 with HAM/TSP, approximately 34 with multiple sclerosis, and around 20 healthy controls. Alongside PBMC samples, the set of more than 85 TCR-beta libraries contained longitudinal samples, technical triplicates, and paired CD4+ and CD8+ T-cell subsets that had been sorted.

cDNA was synthesized by template-switch 5'RACE using a primer with a 10-nucleotide random unique molecular identifier that tagged each TCR transcript. Every sequencing run yielded over 170 million TCR-beta sequences covering 15-18 subjects. The RNeasy kit was used to extract total RNA. Using the KAPA Real-time Library Amplification kit, TCR-beta VDJ regions were amplified with primers for the TCR constant region and the 5'RACE anchor. Sample indexes and Illumina adaptors were added in a first PCR, and a second PCR then increased library yield. After Ampure bead purification, the TCR product of roughly 650 bp was size-selected on a 2% E-gel SizeSelection system. Before pooling, library quality was checked on a Bioanalyzer, concentration was measured with Qubit, and libraries were quantified with the Kapa Library Quantification kit. An Illumina HiSeq 2500 sequenced the libraries paired-end 2 x 150 bp. To increase sequence diversity, roughly 24-32% phiX was spiked into each library pool. For the original study's pipeline: The quality-filtered reads were processed with the UMI-based MiGEC pipeline, whose error correction step removed more than 85% of the raw TCR sequences. IMGT germline references were used for alignment of VDJ genes, and clonotypes were defined by a unique CDR3 amino acid sequence together with V-J genes. Clonal expansion, Shannon diversity and CDR3 relatedness were evaluated with VDJtools (CalcPairwiseDistances, ClusterSamples), while phylogenetic trees were built in CLCbio workbench. Clones with at least 8 unique UMIs were defined as expanded, with this threshold being based on coefficient-of-variation modelling across technical triplicates. TCRdb took the public reads, trimmed them with fastp at Q25, ran MiXCR for clone calling and kept in-frame beta chains. Here each entry gathers all rows of one CDR3 protein and keeps the most common genes and DNA. The V and J calls here are based on TCRdb, not the publication. For this sample the table gives about 66,000 distinct CDR3 sequences, of which 8.5% to 10% were detected only once. Around 12% of the sample is held by the ten biggest clonotypes.

V is cut by 3 bases and J by 7 bases, and the space between the germline ends is 15 bases. The CDR3 holds 14 amino acids from the cysteine to the phenylalanine. The CDR3 DNA has 42 bases and is translated from base 1. As encoded in the germline V gene, CDR1 is MRHNA while CDR2 is SNTAGT. Overall study outcomes, separate from this receptor: Across subjects, expanded clones never shared an identical CDR3 amino acid sequence, which suggests that the TCR-beta repertoires in every group were private. TCR clonal expansion was highest in HAM/TSP patients and lowest in MS patients, with MS patients falling below even healthy controls.

The time point label here, explained by the study, means: longitudinal time-point 2. The healthy controls were volunteers from a blood bank in Maryland, USA. Libraries from unsorted PBMCs were made from 2 million PBMCs kept in RNAlater at -80 degrees C until RNA extraction. Peripheral blood was subjected to Ficoll-Hypaque density gradient centrifugation to isolate PBMCs, which were then cryopreserved in liquid nitrogen. Ten or more counts support this clonotype. This receptor's antigen is unknown. Nothing much larger sits one base from this clone, and base qualities are not available. The sequence is built from TRBV6-4 and TRBJ1-2, with the D gene not confidently named. Sequenced: PBMCs. The origin of this receptor is a man aged 25-45 years in good health. DNA sequence: TGTGCCAGCAGTGAATCTGGCGGCCATGGTGGCTACACCTTC. Its product reads: CASSESGGHGGYTF.